These 18 T cell receptor beta chains share one sample of origin, sequenced in a study of cytomegalovirus exposure and HLA in healthy donors. Libraries were prepared by immunoSEQ multiplex PCR; TCRdb keeps only in-frame clonotypes and omits some of them. The sample has approximately 150,000 clones, around nine tenths seen once. The sequenced sample consisted of PBMCs. These receptors were obtained from a man aged 18 to 30 in good health and CMV-seropositive.

The chain has TRBV27 and TRBJ2-3; perhaps TRBD2 as D (5 bases). V was pared by 5 bases and J by 4 bases, with 16 bases between. The CDR3 spans 15 residues. In germline, CDR1 is MNHEY, CDR2 SMNVEV (reference sequence). The CDR3 DNA is TGTGCCAGCAGTGGGGTGAGCGGAGGATCAGATACGCAGTATTTT. It codes for CASSGVSGGSDTQYF.

The chain combines TRBV5-1 with TRBJ2-1; TRBD2 matches 7 bases. V shed 4 bases, J shed 5 bases, and the junction held 6 bases outside the gene matches. Germline assignment: CDR1 SGHRS and CDR2 YFSETQ. The CDR3 has 14 residues. The CDR3 spells CASSEGTTDNEQFF. Written as DNA, the CDR3 is TGCGCCAGCAGCGAGGGGACTACGGACAATGAGCAGTTCTTC.

The chain is built from TRBV5-1 and TRBJ1-1, with 11 bases lining up with TRBD1. Germline trimming cut 6 bases from V and 11 bases from J; bases unmatched to any gene: 9. The CDR3 spans 13 residues. Germline V gene sequence: CDR1 SGHRS, CDR2 YFSETQ. The CDR3 spells CASNPGQGESAFF. CDR3 bases: TGCGCCAGCAACCCGGGACAGGGGGAATCGGCTTTCTTT.

The chain uses TRBV7-6 and TRBJ2-1, with TRBD2 identical over 8 bases. V lost 4 bases, J lost 4 bases, and 12 bases stayed unmatched. The CDR3 spans 17 residues. Germline loops: CDR1 SGHVS, CDR2 FNYEAQ. The CDR3 protein is CASSSEAGAPLYNEQFF. CDR3 in DNA: TGTGCCAGCAGCTCAGAAGCGGGGGCCCCCCTTTACAATGAGCAGTTCTTC. Full variable domain (missing parts from reference TRBV7-6 and TRBJ2-1): GAGVSQSPRYKVTKRGQDVALRCDPISGHVSLYWYRQALGQGPEFLTYFNYEAQQDKSGLPNDRFSAERPEGSISTLTIQRTEQRDSAMYRCASSSEAGAPLYNEQFFGPGTRLTVL.

This chain links TRBV15 with TRBJ1-4; a weak D match, TRBD1 (5 bases). This CDR3 contains 17 residues. The ends were cut back, 0 bases at V and 4 bases at J, with 15 bases in the middle. Germline V gene lookup returns CDR1 LNHNV and CDR2 YYDKDF (reference sequence). CDR3 residues: CATSRDLSGGDNEKLFF. CDR3 DNA sequence: TGTGCCACCAGCAGAGATCTTTCTGGAGGGGATAATGAAAAACTGTTTTTT.

This clone was counted only a few times. V usage is TRBV7-2 and J usage is TRBJ1-2; 8 bases match TRBD1. Per the germline V gene, CDR1 is SGHTA and CDR2 is FQGNSA. Losses at the gene ends were 2 bases for V and 7 bases for J; bases not matched to a gene: 6. The CDR3 extends over 14 amino acids. The CDR3 DNA sequence: TGTGCCAGCAGCTTACTACAGGGGGAGGGTGGCTACACCTTC. Encoded protein: CASSLLQGEGGYTF.

This chain connects TRBV28 to TRBJ2-1, with TRBD2 matching 13 bases. Germline V gene lookup returns CDR1 MDHEN and CDR2 SYDVKM. The CDR3 runs 16 residues. V shed 5 bases and J 4 bases; nucleotides not matched to a gene: 5. The CDR3: CASSPWTSGSYNEQFF. Here the CDR3 DNA reads TGTGCCAGCAGTCCCTGGACTAGCGGGAGTTACAATGAGCAGTTCTTC.

The V gene is TRBV29-1, the J gene TRBJ1-2; D is possibly TRBD1 (5 bases). The CDR3 loop spans 13 amino acids. Trimming removed 6 bases at V and 6 bases at J, with 17 bases between. Germline V gene data show CDR1 as SQVTM and CDR2 as ANQGSEA. CDR3 region: CSVERLGADGYTF. CDR3 DNA: TGCAGCGTGGAACGACTTGGGGCGGATGGCTACACCTTC.

This chain uses TRBV7-3 with TRBJ2-1, with TRBD2 identical over 9 bases. Germline V gives CDR1 SGHTA, CDR2 FQGTGA. This CDR3 contains 15 residues. V was pared by 3 bases and J by 8 bases, with 8 bases of the junction left unmatched. CDR3 amino acids: CASSLGGGVVDEQFF. The DNA for the CDR3 is TGTGCCAGCAGCTTGGGCGGGGGGGTGGTCGATGAGCAGTTCTTC.

The V call is TRBV7-9, the J call TRBJ2-5; TRBD1 matches 7 bases. Germline CDR1 and CDR2: SEHNR and FQNEAQ (reference sequence). J lost 4 bases, V lost 3 bases, and 2 bases had no gene match. This CDR3 has 13 residues. Here the CDR3 DNA reads TGTGCCAGCAGCTTGAACAGGGGAGAGACCCAGTACTTC. It specifies CASSLNRGETQYF.

V gene TRBV5-5 combines with J gene TRBJ1-6, with D hard to call. The germline V gene has CDR1 SGHKS and CDR2 YYEKEE (reference sequence). The CDR3 sequence is 16 residues long. Trimming removed 0 bases at V and 5 bases at J, with 12 bases between. The CDR3 is CASSLGSERDNSPLHF. CDR3 in DNA: TGTGCCAGCAGCTTGGGGTCCGAAAGAGATAATTCACCCCTCCACTTT.

The CDR3 DNA reads as TGTGCCAGCAGCTTAGGCGAAGCACCTACGCAGTATTTT. It encodes CASSLGEAPTQYF. This sequence joins TRBV11-2 and TRBJ2-3; unclear D gene. CDR1 and CDR2 from the germline V gene are SGHAT and FQNNGV. Trimming left V 1 base short and J 8 bases short, with 10 bases between. This CDR3 is built from 13 residues.

This chain uses TRBV5-1 with TRBJ1-1; D might be TRBD1 (5 bases). This CDR3 comprises 16 residues. Between the trimmed V and J ends, which lost 7 bases and 2 bases, there was a span of 21 bases. CDR1 and CDR2 (germline): SGHRS, YFSETQ. Here the CDR3 DNA reads TGCGCCAGCCAGCGGGGTCAGGGAGGACTAAACACTGAAGCTTTCTTT. Translated, it gives CASQRGQGGLNTEAFF.

This chain's CDR3 is CASSLRRTGSGYTF. The CDR3 bases are TGTGCCAGCAGTTTAAGGAGGACAGGGAGTGGCTACACCTTC. This chain connects TRBV28 to TRBJ1-2; 8 bases agree with TRBD1. The V and J ends lost 2 bases and 7 bases, in that order; junction bases with no gene match: 6. The germline V gene has CDR1 MDHEN and CDR2 SYDVKM. The CDR3 extends over 14 amino acids.

V gene TRBV11-2 combines with J gene TRBJ1-4; D perhaps matches TRBD1 (5 bases). V was clipped by 0 bases and J by 8 bases, with 16 bases between them. CDR1 and CDR2 (germline): SGHAT, FQNNGV. There are 16 residues in the CDR3. DNA of the CDR3: TGTGCCAGCAGCTTAGATGGGGCAGGGTTTGGCGAAAAACTGTTTTTT. As protein: CASSLDGAGFGEKLFF.

The V and J genes are TRBV5-1 and TRBJ2-1; weak D call: TRBD1 (5 bases). CDR3 length equals 14 residues. Germline V gene data show CDR1 as SGHRS and CDR2 as YFSETQ. V gave up 2 bases and J gave up 9 bases, with 15 bases separating them. CDR3: CASSFGDSSIEQFF. For the CDR3, the DNA is TGCGCCAGCAGCTTTGGCGACAGTTCTATTGAGCAGTTCTTC.

The chain carries TRBV5-1 and TRBJ2-1; TRBD1 is a possible D gene (6 bases). This CDR3 has 16 residues. V dropped 7 bases and J dropped 8 bases, with 25 bases sitting between them. CDR1 SGHRS and CDR2 YFSETQ come from the germline V gene. The chain's CDR3 is CASANRDRNPLDEQFF. DNA of the CDR3: TGCGCCAGCGCCAACAGGGATAGGAACCCCCTAGATGAGCAGTTCTTC.

The gene calls are TRBV7-2 and TRBJ2-3; TRBD1 is a possible D gene (5 bases). The length of the CDR3 is 14 residues. Germline V lookup: CDR1 SGHTA, CDR2 FQGNSA. The germline V and J ends were trimmed by 5 bases and 0 bases, with 9 bases remaining between them. CDR3 sequence: CASSRRQSTDTQYF. The DNA for the CDR3 is TGTGCCAGCAGCCGACGACAGAGCACAGATACGCAGTATTTT.